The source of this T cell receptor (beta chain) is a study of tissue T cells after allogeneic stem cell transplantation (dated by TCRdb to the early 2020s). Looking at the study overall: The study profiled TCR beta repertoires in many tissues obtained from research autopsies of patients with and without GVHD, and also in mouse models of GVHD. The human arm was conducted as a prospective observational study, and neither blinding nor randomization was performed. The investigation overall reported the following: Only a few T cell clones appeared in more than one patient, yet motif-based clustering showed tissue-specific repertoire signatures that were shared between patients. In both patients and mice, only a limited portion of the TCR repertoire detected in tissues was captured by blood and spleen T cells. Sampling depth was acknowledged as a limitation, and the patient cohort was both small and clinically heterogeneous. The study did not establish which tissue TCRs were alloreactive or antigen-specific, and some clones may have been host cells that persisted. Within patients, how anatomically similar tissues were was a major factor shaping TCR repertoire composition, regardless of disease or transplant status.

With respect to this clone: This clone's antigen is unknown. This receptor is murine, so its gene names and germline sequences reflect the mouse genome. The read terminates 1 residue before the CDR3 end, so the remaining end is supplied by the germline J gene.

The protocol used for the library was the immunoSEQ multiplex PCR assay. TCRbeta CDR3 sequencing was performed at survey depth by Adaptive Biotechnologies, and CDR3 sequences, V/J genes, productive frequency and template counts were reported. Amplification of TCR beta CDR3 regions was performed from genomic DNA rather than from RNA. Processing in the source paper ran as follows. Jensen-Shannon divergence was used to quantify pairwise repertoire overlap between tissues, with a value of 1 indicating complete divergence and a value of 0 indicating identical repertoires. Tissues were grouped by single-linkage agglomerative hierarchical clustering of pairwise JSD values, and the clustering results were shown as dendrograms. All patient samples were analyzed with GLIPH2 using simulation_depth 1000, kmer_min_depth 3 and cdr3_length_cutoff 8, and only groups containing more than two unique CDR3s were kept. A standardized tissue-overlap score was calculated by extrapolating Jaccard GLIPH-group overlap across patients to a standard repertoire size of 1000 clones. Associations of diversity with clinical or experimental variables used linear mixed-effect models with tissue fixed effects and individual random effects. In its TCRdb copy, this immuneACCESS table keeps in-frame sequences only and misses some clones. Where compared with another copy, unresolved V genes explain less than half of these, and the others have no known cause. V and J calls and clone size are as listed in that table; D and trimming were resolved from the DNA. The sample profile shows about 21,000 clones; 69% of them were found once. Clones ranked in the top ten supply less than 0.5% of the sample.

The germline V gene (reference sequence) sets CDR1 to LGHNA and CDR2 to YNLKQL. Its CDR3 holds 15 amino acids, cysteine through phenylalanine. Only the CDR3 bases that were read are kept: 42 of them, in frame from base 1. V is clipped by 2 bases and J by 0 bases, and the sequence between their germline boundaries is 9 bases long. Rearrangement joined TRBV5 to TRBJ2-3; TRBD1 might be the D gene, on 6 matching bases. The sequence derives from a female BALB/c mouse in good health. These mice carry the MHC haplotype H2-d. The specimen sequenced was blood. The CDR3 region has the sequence CASSQRQASAETLYF. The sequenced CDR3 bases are TGTGCCAGCAGCCAAAGACAGGCGAGTGCAGAAACGCTGTAT.